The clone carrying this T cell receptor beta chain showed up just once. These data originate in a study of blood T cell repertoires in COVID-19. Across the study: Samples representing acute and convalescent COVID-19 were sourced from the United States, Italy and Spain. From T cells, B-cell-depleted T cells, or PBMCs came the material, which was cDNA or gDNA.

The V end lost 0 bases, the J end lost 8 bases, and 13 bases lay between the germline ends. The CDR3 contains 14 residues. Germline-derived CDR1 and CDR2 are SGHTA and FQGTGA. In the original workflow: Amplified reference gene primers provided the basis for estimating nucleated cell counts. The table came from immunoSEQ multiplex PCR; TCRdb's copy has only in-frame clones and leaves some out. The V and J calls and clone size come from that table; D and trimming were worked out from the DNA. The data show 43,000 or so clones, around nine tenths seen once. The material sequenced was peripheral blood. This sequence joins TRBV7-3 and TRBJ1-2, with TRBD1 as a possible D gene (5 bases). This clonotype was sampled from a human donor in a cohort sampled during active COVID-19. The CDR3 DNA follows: TGTGCCAGCAGCTTAACGTCTCAGGGTGGGGGCTACACCTTC. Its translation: CASSLTSQGGGYTF.